This paragraph covers one TCR beta chain sequence. The target antigen is unknown. At the DNA level, this CDR3 is encoded by other sequences in the same sample as well. These data come from a study of shared clonotypes between healthy human individuals. Study conclusions and caveats: A generally larger estimated richness was seen in naive subsets than in memory subsets.

Terminally differentiated effector memory CD45RA+ cells were left out of the naive CD8 fraction, which was CD45RO-negative and positively selected for CCR7. Each donor was a Caucasian adult residing in Nashville, Tennessee. The CDR3 sequence is 14 residues long. V lost 4 bases to trimming and J lost 6 bases; unmatched junction nucleotides: 5. Per the germline V gene, CDR1 is MNHEY and CDR2 is SMNVEV (reference sequence). Samples underwent the assay at deep level. Sequenced by immunoSEQ multiplex PCR; TCRdb stores in-frame clones only, minus some. Of 630,000 or so clones listed, roughly 98% are singletons.

Sequenced material: naive CD8+ T cells sorted from blood. The genes are TRBV27 and TRBJ2-7; TRBD2 matches at 11 bases. The TCR comes from a man aged 30-40 years in good health. This CDR3 reads CASSSGLAGVEQYF. The CDR3, as DNA: TGTGCCAGCAGTTCAGGACTAGCGGGCGTCGAGCAGTACTTC.